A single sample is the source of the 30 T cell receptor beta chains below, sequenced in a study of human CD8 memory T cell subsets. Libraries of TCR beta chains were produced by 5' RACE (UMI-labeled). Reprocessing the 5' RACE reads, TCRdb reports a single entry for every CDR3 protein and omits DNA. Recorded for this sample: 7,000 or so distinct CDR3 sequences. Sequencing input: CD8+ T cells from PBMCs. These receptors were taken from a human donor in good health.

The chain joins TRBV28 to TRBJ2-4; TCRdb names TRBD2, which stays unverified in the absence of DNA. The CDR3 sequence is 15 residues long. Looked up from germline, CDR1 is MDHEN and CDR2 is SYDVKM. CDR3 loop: CASETSAPVEGIQYF. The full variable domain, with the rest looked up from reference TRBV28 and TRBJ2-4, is DVKVTQSSRYLVKRTGEKVFLECVQDMDHENMFWYRQDPGLGLRLIYFSYDVKMKEKGDIPEGYSVSREKKERFSLILESASTNQTSMYLCASETSAPVEGIQYFGAGTRLSVL.

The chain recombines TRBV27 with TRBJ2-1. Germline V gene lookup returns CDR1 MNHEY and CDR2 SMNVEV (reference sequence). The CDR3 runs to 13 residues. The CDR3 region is CASSFGIKKEQFF.

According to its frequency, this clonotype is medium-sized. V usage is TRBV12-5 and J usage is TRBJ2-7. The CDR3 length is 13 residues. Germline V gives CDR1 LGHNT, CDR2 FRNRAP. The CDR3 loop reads CASGLVTLGEQYF.

CDR3 region: CASSQDNRASGNTIYF. This sequence joins TRBV4-3 and TRBJ1-3. CDR1 LGHNA and CDR2 YSLEER come from the germline V gene. The CDR3 spans 16 residues.

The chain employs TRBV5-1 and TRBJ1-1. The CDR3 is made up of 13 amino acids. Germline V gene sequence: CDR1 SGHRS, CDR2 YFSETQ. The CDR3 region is CASSLDRGLEAFF.

The CDR3 region is CASSERRVNYGYTF. This chain connects TRBV6-1 to TRBJ1-2. Germline CDR1 and CDR2: MNHNS and SASEGT. The CDR3 runs 14 residues.

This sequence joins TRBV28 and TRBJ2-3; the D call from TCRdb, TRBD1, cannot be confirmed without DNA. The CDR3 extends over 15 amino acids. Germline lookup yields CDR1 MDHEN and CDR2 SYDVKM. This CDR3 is CASSLGGGLSDTQYF. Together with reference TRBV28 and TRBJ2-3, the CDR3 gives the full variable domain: DVKVTQSSRYLVKRTGEKVFLECVQDMDHENMFWYRQDPGLGLRLIYFSYDVKMKEKGDIPEGYSVSREKKERFSLILESASTNQTSMYLCASSLGGGLSDTQYFGPGTRLTVL.

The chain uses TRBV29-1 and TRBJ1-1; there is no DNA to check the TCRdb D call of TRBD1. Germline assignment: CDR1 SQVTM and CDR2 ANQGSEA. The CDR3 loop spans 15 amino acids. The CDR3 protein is CSVEGGTGSYTEAFF.

CDR3 residues: CASSLEASGEIYNEQFF. V and J are TRBV7-8 and TRBJ2-1; TCRdb returns TRBD2, unconfirmable since there is no DNA. CDR3 length equals 17 residues. CDR1 and CDR2 (germline): SGHVS, FQNEAQ.

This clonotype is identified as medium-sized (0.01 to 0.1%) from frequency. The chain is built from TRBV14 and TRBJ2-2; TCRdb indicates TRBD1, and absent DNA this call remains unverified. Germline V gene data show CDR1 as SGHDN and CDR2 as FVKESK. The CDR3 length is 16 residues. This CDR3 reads CASSRGTGHYTGELFF.

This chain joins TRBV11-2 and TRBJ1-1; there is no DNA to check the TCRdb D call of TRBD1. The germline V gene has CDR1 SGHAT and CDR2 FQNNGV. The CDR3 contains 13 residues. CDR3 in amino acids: CASSSWTGDEAFF. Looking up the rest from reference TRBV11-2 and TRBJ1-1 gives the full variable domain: EAGVAQSPRYKIIEKRQSVAFWCNPISGHATLYWYQQILGQGPKLLIQFQNNGVVDDSQLPKDRFSAERLKGVDSTLKIQPAKLEDSAVYLCASSSWTGDEAFFGQGTRLTVV.

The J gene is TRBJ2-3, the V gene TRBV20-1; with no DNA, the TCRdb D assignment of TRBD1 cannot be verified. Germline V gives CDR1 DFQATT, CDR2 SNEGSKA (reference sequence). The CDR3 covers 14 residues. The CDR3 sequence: CSAIGQETTDTQYF.

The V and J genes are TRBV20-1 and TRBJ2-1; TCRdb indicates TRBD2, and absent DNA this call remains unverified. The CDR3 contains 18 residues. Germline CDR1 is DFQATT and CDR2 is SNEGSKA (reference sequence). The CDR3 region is CSAQTFIHSGSGYNEQFF.

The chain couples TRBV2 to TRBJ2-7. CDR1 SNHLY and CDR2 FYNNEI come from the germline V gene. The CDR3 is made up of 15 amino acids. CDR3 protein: CASSEEEATTYEQYF.

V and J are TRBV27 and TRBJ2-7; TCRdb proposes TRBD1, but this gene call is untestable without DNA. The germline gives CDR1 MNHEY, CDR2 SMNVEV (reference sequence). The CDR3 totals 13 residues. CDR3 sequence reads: CASSWGAGYEQYF.

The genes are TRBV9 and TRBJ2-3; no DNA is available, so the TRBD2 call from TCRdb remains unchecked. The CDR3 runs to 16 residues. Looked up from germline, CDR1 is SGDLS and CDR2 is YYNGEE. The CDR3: CASSAGLQSSTDTQYF.

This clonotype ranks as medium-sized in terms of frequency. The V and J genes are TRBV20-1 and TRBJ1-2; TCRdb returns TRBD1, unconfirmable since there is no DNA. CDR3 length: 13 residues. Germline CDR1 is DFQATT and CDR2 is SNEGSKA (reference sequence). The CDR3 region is CSADQGAPDGYTF.

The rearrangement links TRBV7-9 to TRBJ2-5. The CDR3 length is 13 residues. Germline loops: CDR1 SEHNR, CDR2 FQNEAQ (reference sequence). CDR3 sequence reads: CASLRSGQETQYF.

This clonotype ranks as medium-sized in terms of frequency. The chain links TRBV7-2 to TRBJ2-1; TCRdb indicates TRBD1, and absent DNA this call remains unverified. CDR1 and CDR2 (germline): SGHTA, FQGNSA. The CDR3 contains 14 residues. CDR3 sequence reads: CASSLVGPSNEQFF.

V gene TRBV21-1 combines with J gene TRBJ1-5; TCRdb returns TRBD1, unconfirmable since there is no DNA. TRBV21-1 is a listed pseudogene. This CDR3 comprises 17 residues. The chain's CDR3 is CASSKEPPGRASRPQHF.

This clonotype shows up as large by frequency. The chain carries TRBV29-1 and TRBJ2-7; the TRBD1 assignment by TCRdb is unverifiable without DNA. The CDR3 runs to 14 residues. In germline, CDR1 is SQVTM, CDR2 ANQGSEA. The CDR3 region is CSVASGTGIHEQYF.

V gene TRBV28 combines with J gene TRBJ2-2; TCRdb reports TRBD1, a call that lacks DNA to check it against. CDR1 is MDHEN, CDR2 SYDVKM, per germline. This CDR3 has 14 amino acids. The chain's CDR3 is CASSYTGHTGELFF.

CDR3 sequence reads: CASGRAANQETQYF. The chain recombines TRBV5-8 with TRBJ2-5; the TRBD2 assignment by TCRdb is unverifiable without DNA. CDR1 and CDR2 from the germline V gene are SGHTS and YDEGEE. The CDR3 runs to 14 residues.

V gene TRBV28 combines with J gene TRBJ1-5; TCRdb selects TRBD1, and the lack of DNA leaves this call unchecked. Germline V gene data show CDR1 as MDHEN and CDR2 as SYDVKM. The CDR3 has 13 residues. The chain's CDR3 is CASRPGDNQPQHF. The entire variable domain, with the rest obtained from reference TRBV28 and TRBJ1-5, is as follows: DVKVTQSSRYLVKRTGEKVFLECVQDMDHENMFWYRQDPGLGLRLIYFSYDVKMKEKGDIPEGYSVSREKKERFSLILESASTNQTSMYLCASRPGDNQPQHFGDGTRLSIL.

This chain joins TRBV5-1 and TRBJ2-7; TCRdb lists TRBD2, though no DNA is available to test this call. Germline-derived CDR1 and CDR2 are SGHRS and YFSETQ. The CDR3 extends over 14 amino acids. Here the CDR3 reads CASSEDSHSYEQYF. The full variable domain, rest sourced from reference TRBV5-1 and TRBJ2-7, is KAGVTQTPRYLIKTRGQQVTLSCSPISGHRSVSWYQQTPGQGLQFLFEYFSETQRNKGNFPGRFSGRQFSNSRSEMNVSTLELGDSALYLCASSEDSHSYEQYFGPGTRLTVT.

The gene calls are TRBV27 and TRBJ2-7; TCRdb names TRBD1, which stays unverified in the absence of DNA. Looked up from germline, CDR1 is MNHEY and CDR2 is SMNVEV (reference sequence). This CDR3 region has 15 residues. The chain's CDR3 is CASSLGAGLFYEQYF.

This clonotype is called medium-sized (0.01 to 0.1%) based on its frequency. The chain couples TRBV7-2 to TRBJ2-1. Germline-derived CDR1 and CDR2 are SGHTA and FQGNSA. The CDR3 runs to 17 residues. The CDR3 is CASSLELTSESYNEQFF.

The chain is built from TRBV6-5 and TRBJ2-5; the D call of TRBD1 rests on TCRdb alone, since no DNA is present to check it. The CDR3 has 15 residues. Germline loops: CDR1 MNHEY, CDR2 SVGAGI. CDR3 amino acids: CASSVDRGRGETQYF.

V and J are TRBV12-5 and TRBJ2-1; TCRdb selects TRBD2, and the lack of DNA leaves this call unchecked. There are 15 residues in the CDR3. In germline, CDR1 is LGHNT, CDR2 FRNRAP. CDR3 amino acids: CASSEREAGWHEQFF.

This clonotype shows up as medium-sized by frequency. This chain's CDR3 is CASSSAGSYGYTF. J is TRBJ1-2 and V is TRBV7-2. The germline V gene has CDR1 SGHTA and CDR2 FQGNSA. CDR3 size: 13 residues. The full variable domain, in which reference TRBV7-2 and TRBJ1-2 provide the parts outside the CDR3, is GAGVSQSPSNKVTEKGKDVELRCDPISGHTALYWYRQSLGQGLEFLIYFQGNSAPDKSGLPSDRFSAERTGGSVSTLTIQRTQQEDSAVYLCASSSAGSYGYTFGSGTRLTVV.